This T cell receptor (beta chain) is from a study of follicular helper T cells after annual influenza vaccination. CDR3 length equals 12 residues. V was pared by 1 base and J by 5 bases, with 4 bases between. Per the germline V gene, CDR1 is LNHNV and CDR2 is YYDKDF (reference sequence). Generated by immunoSEQ multiplex PCR, the TCRdb table keeps only in-frame clones and is missing some. The sample yields around 8,000 clones, around 82% seen once. Time point denoted: 2014-2015 season, pre-vaccination. This material consisted of CXCR5+ CD38- circulating T follicular helper cells from blood, taken on the day of influenza vaccination. The sample's subset: circulating Tfh, non-naive CD4+CXCR5+PD-1+ (ICOS+CD38+ or ICOS-CD38-). The rearrangement links TRBV15 to TRBJ2-3, with D hard to call. This sequence was found in an adult who received the influenza vaccine. The CDR3 is CATSRARDTQYF. In DNA form, the CDR3 reads TGTGCCACCAGCAGAGCGAGAGATACGCAGTATTTT. The variable domain in full, with the rest retrieved from reference TRBV15 and TRBJ2-3, is DAMVIQNPRYQVTQFGKPVTLSCSQTLNHNVMYWYQQKSSQAPKLLFHYYDKDFNNEADTPDNFQSRRPNTSFCFLDIRSPGLGDTAMYLCATSRARDTQYFGPGTRLTVL.